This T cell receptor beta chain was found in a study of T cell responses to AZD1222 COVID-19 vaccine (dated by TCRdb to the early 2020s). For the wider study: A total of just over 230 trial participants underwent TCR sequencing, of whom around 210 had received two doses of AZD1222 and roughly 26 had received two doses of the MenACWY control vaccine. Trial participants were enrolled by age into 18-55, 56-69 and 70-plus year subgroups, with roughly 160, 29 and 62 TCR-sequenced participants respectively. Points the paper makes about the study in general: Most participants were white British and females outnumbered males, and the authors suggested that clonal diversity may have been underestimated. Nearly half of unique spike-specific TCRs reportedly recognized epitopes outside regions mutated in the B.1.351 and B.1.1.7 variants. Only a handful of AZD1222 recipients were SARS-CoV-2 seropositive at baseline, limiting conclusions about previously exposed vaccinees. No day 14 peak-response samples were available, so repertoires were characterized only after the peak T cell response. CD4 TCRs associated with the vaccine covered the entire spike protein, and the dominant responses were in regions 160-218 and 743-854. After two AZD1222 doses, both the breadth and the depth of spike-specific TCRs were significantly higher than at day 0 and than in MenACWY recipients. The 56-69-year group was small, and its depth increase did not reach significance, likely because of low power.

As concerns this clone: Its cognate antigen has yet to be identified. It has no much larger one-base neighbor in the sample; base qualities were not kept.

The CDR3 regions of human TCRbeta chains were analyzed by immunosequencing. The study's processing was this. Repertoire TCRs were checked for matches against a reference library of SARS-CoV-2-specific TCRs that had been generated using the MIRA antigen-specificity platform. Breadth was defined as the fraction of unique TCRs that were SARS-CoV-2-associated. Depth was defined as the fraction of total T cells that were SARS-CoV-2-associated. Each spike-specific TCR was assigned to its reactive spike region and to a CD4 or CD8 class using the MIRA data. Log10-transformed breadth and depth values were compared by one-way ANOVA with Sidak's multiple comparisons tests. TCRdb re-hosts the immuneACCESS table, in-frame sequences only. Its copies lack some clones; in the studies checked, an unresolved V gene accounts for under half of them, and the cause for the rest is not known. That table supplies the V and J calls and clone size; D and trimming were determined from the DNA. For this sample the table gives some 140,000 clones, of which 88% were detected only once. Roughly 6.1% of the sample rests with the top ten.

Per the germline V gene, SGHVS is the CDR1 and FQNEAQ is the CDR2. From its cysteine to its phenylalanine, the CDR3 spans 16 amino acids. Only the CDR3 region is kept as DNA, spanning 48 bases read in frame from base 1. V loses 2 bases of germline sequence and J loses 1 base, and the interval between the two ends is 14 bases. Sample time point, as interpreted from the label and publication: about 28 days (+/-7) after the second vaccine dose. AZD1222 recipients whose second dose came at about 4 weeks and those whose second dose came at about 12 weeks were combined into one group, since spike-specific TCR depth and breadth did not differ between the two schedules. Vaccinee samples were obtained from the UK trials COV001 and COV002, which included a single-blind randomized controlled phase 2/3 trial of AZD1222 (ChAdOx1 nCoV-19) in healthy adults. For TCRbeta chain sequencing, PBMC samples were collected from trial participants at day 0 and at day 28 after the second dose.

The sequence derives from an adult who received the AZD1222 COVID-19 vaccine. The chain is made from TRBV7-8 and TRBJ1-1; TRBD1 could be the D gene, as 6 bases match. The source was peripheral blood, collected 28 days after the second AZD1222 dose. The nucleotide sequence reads TGTGCCAGCAGCTTACGGGGGGGCTCGGGGAACACTGAAGCTTTCTTT. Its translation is CASSLRGGSGNTEAFF. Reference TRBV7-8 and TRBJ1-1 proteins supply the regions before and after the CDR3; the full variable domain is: GAGVSQSPRYKVAKRGQDVALRCDPISGHVSLFWYQQALGQGPEFLTYFQNEAQLDKSGLPSDRFFAERPEGSVSTLKIQRTQQEDSAVYLCASSLRGGSGNTEAFFGQGTRLTVV.